The 9 T cell receptor beta chains below come from one sample, sequenced in a study of blood T cell repertoires in COVID-19. Profiled with immunoSEQ multiplex PCR; TCRdb holds only in-frame clones, not every one. This table has hundreds of thousands of clones, 86% appearing once. Material: peripheral blood. The receptor source for this set is a man in his fifties with COVID-19, enrolled during active disease.

This clone was picked up a small number of times. The chain links TRBV5-1 to TRBJ1-1; D not resolved. Germline loops: CDR1 SGHRS, CDR2 YFSETQ. With 5 bases removed from V and 0 bases from J, the gap between germline ends came to 14 bases. The CDR3 covers 15 residues. The CDR3 protein is CASRRAFDMNTEAFF. The CDR3 DNA reads as TGCGCCAGCAGGAGGGCGTTTGATATGAACACTGAAGCTTTCTTT.

This clone was seen a few times. The chain employs TRBV7-3 and TRBJ2-3; the D gene is possibly TRBD1 (6 bases). There are 17 residues in the CDR3. Germline V gene sequence: CDR1 SGHTA, CDR2 FQGTGA. The V and J ends lost 5 bases and 3 bases respectively, with 21 bases between them. The CDR3 sequence is CASSPGAFASPTDTQYF. The CDR3 DNA follows: TGTGCCAGCAGCCCAGGGGCGTTTGCCTCTCCGACAGATACGCAGTATTTT.

The chain is built from TRBV28 and TRBJ2-5; TRBD2 matches at 9 bases. V gave up 3 bases and J gave up 5 bases; unmatched junction bases: 10. This CDR3 has 16 residues. CDR1 is MDHEN, CDR2 SYDVKM, per germline. This CDR3 reads CASSLGLAGRRETQYF. Here the CDR3 DNA reads TGTGCCAGCAGTTTGGGCCTAGCGGGGCGGAGGGAGACCCAGTACTTC.

The rearrangement links TRBV9 to TRBJ2-7; 9 nucleotides align to TRBD1. Unmatched junction bases numbered 12, after V lost 3 bases and J lost 5 bases. Germline CDR1 is SGDLS and CDR2 is YYNGEE. This CDR3 comprises 16 residues. The CDR3 loop reads CASSDPSGTGLHEQYF. CDR3 in DNA: TGTGCCAGCAGCGACCCCTCCGGGACAGGGTTACACGAGCAGTACTTC.

The V call is TRBV5-4, the J call TRBJ2-1, with 10 bases lining up with TRBD2. Trimming removed 4 bases from V and 7 bases from J; junction bases left unmatched: 8. In germline, CDR1 is SGHNT, CDR2 YYREEE (reference sequence). This CDR3 is built from 15 residues. The CDR3 nucleotides are TGTGCCAGCAGCCCAACTAGCGGGGTGGGTAATGAGCAGTTCTTC. Its protein product is CASSPTSGVGNEQFF.

The genes are TRBV11-1 and TRBJ1-1; 10 positions match TRBD1. From germline, CDR1 is SGHAT and CDR2 FQDESV (reference sequence). The CDR3 contains 16 residues. Trimming at V came to 5 bases and at J to 0 bases, leaving 6 bases not matched to a gene. CDR3 sequence: CASSLGTGVMNTEAFF. The CDR3 nucleotides are TGTGCCAGCAGCCTCGGGACAGGGGTCATGAACACTGAAGCTTTCTTT.

V usage is TRBV14 and J usage is TRBJ1-4; D not resolved. Trimming left V 5 bases short and J 4 bases short, with 17 bases between. CDR1 is SGHDN and CDR2 is FVKESK in the germline V gene. The CDR3 loop spans 16 amino acids. The CDR3 DNA follows: TGTGCCAGCAGCGAGTCGGGGAGGAGAAATAATGAAAAACTGTTTTTT. It specifies CASSESGRRNNEKLFF.

The chain recombines TRBV18 with TRBJ2-1; TRBD1 matches at 7 bases. Per germline, CDR1 KGHSH and CDR2 LQKENI. V lost 2 bases and J lost 6; bases outside the gene matches: 7. This CDR3 is built from 15 residues. The CDR3 loop is CASSPDRVAGNEQFF. DNA of the CDR3: TGTGCCAGCTCACCAGACAGGGTGGCGGGCAATGAGCAGTTCTTC.

V and J are TRBV7-2 and TRBJ2-4, with 7 bases aligning to TRBD1. The CDR3 length is 15 residues. The V segment lost 2 bases and the J segment 8 bases; nucleotides outside the gene matches: 9. The germline CDR1 and CDR2 sequences are SGHTA and FQGNSA. The CDR3 here is CASSLSGDSSYIQYF. CDR3 nucleotide sequence: TGTGCCAGCAGCTTATCTGGGGACAGTTCTTACATTCAGTACTTC.